Included here is one T cell receptor (beta chain) sequence, with context. The antigen remains unidentified. The germline gives CDR1 LGHDT, CDR2 YNNKEL (reference sequence). This CDR3 is built from 14 residues. V was trimmed by 0 bases and J by 0 bases, leaving 6 bases between them. The table came from immunoSEQ multiplex PCR; TCRdb's copy has only in-frame clones and leaves some out. The repertoire consists of some 640,000 clones, with around 92% occurring once and the leading ten covering around 1.4%. This sample stems from a study of Ad26.COV2.S vaccination and SARS-CoV-2 variants. About the study: The study gave Ad26.COV2.S intramuscularly, once or twice 56 days apart.

Study-level points and caveats: An underestimation of total T cell responses may have resulted from the TCR breadth and depth analyses.

The sample's treatment: roughly 19 received Ad26.COV2.S at low or high dose, single or two shots; 5 received placebo; per-sample allocation not given. Sampling was done on day 63 after the first vaccine or placebo injection. The chain recombines TRBV3-1 (or the pseudogene TRBV3-2) with TRBJ2-7; no firm D call. Specimen: peripheral blood, collected in a trial of Ad26.COV2.S vaccine versus placebo. The source of this sequence is a person aged 18-65 years who received the Ad26.COV2.S COVID-19 vaccine or a placebo. The CDR3 nucleotides read TGTGCCAGCAGCCAAGATAGCACCTCCTACGAGCAGTACTTC. Translated, it gives CASSQDSTSYEQYF.